One and the same sample provided the 17 T cell receptor beta chains below, sequenced in a study of T-cell reconstitution after alpha-beta-depleted transplantation in children. Unique molecular identifiers tagged the TCRbeta library. Via MiXCR, TCRdb re-called the PCR reads, giving one row per CDR3 protein. Here the sample spans about 300,000 distinct CDR3 sequences, over 9.5% being singletons. Sequenced material: PBMCs, taken before TCRalphabeta/CD19-depleted stem cell transplant. The receptors originated from a boy under two years old with acute myeloid leukemia, due to receive a stem cell transplant.

The J gene is TRBJ1-4, the V gene TRBV29-1; 8 nucleotides align to TRBD1. J lost 11 bases, V lost 6 bases, and 8 bases had no gene match. The V gene's germline CDR1 is SQVTM and CDR2 ANQGSEA. The CDR3 has 12 residues. For the CDR3, the DNA is TGCAGCGTCCAAAGGACAGGGCGGAAACTGTTTTTT. Its protein product is CSVQRTGRKLFF. Using reference TRBV29-1 and TRBJ1-4 for the parts outside the CDR3, the full variable domain is SAVISQKPSRDICQRGTSLTIQCQVDSQVTMMFWYRQQPGQSLTLIATANQGSEATYESGFVIDKFPISRPNLTFSTLTVSNMSPEDSSIYLCSVQRTGRKLFFGSGTQLSVL.

Ten or more counts support this clonotype. This rearrangement joins TRBV5-4 to TRBJ2-2; D not resolved. CDR3 size: 14 residues. The germline gives CDR1 SGHNT, CDR2 YYREEE (reference sequence). V lost 3 bases to trimming and J lost 4 bases, with 10 bases between them. CDR3 DNA sequence: TGTGCCAGCAGCTACAGTGGGCGCACCGGGGAGCTGTTTTTT. This translates into CASSYSGRTGELFF.

This clonotype was detected ten times or more. The rearrangement links TRBV6-5 to TRBJ2-5, with TRBD2 as a possible D gene (6 bases). Trimming took 3 bases from V and 3 from J, leaving 14 bases between them. The CDR3 sequence is 15 residues long. CDR1 is MNHEY and CDR2 is SVGAGI in the germline V gene. CDR3 bases: TGTGCCAGCAGTTATTTTGGGACGGGAGAAGAGACCCAGTACTTC. This codes for CASSYFGTGEETQYF.

This clonotype was recorded at least ten times. The chain has TRBV24-1 and TRBJ2-1; tentative D call: TRBD2 (5 bases). Deletions cut 0 bases from V and 1 base from J, with 6 bases between. The CDR3 sequence is 15 residues long. Germline values: CDR1 KGHDR, CDR2 SFDVKD. As DNA, the CDR3 is TGTGCCACCAGTGATTTGCGGGGTTCCTACAATGAGCAGTTCTTC. This translates into CATSDLRGSYNEQFF.

This clonotype was observed many times. The chain couples TRBV20-1 to TRBJ2-3; D is ambiguous. The CDR3 runs to 14 residues. Germline loops: CDR1 DFQATT, CDR2 SNEGSKA (reference sequence). Trimming took off 5 bases at V and 3 bases at J, with 15 bases between the two ends. CDR3: CSADPLDLTDTQYF. CDR3 sequence (DNA): TGCAGTGCTGACCCCCTCGACCTTACAGATACGCAGTATTTT.

This clonotype appeared many times. The chain has TRBV4-2 and TRBJ2-7, with TRBD2 as a possible D gene (6 bases). Germline CDR1 is LGHNA and CDR2 is YNFKEQ. This CDR3 spans 15 amino acids. V lost 3 bases, J lost 0 bases, and 12 bases lay in between. CDR3 nucleotide sequence: TGTGCCAGCAGCCACATCCGGGACTCCTCCTACGAGCAGTACTTC. Protein product: CASSHIRDSSYEQYF.

This clonotype was detected ten times or more. The genes are TRBV7-9 and TRBJ1-4; D gene unclear. V lost 0 bases and J lost 4, with 12 bases in between. The CDR3 sequence is 16 residues long. Germline V gene sequence: CDR1 SEHNR, CDR2 FQNEAQ (reference sequence). The CDR3 here is CASSLARRISNEKLFF. The CDR3 bases are TGTGCCAGCAGCTTAGCCCGACGGATCAGTAATGAAAAACTGTTTTTT.

The chain has TRBV12-3 or TRBV12-4 and TRBJ1-1; D is perhaps TRBD1 (5 bases). The CDR3 spans 16 residues. V was shortened by 5 bases and J by 11 bases, with 27 bases between the two germline ends. CDR3: CASSPLLLIPRDVAFF. For the CDR3, the DNA is TGTGCCAGCAGTCCCCTGCTGCTGATCCCAAGGGACGTGGCTTTCTTT.

This clonotype was recorded at least ten times. The CDR3 region has the DNA TGTGCCAGCAGTCAAAGGGTTTATCAGCCCCAGCATTTT. It yields the protein CASSQRVYQPQHF. V is TRBV27 and J is TRBJ1-5, with unresolved D. With 5 bases removed from V and 5 bases from J, the gap between germline ends came to 10 bases. The germline CDR1 and CDR2 sequences are MNHEY and SMNVEV (reference sequence). This CDR3 region has 13 residues.

This clonotype was observed many times. The chain combines TRBV10-3 with TRBJ1-1; TRBD1 might be the D (5 bases). From germline, CDR1 is ENHRY and CDR2 SYGVKD. The V end lost 4 bases, the J end lost 11 bases, and 17 bases lay between the germline ends. The CDR3 has 13 amino acids. The CDR3 loop is CAISVSAGSGAFF. The CDR3 DNA reads as TGTGCCATCAGTGTGTCGGCAGGGTCTGGCGCTTTCTTT.

At least ten counts were recorded for this clonotype. The chain links TRBV7-2 to TRBJ2-5; 11 nucleotides match TRBD2. There are 17 residues in the CDR3. Germline CDR1 reads SGHTA; CDR2 reads FQGNSA. The V gene end was trimmed by 1 base and the J gene end by 2 bases; junction bases not matched to a gene: 6. For the CDR3, the DNA is TGTGCCAGCAGCTTAGGGAGACTAGCGGGGCTACAAGAGACCCAGTACTTC. Residues: CASSLGRLAGLQETQYF.

Ten or more counts support this clonotype. The genes are TRBV5-6 and TRBJ2-1; D possibly matches TRBD1 or TRBD2 (6 bases each). V lost 4 bases and J lost 7, with 21 bases in between. The V gene's germline CDR1 is SGHDT and CDR2 YYEEEE. The CDR3 spans 16 residues. The CDR3 DNA follows: TGTGCCAGCAGCACAAGGGCCAGGGGCGCGGGGAATGAGCAGTTCTTC. Translating gives CASSTRARGAGNEQFF.

This clonotype occurred a few times. This chain uses TRBV7-2 with TRBJ2-1; 13 bases align to TRBD2. The CDR3 length is 15 residues. Germline V gene sequence: CDR1 SGHTA, CDR2 FQGNSA. The V segment lost 5 bases and the J segment 9 bases; nucleotides outside the gene matches: 7. CDR3 coding DNA: TGTGCCAGCAGCCTCGGACTAGCGGGAGTCATTGAGCAGTTCTTC. Amino acid sequence: CASSLGLAGVIEQFF. Based on the CDR3 plus reference TRBV7-2 and TRBJ2-1, the full variable domain is GAGVSQSPSNKVTEKGKDVELRCDPISGHTALYWYRQSLGQGLEFLIYFQGNSAPDKSGLPSDRFSAERTGGSVSTLTIQRTQQEDSAVYLCASSLGLAGVIEQFFGPGTRLTVL.

The sample holds many counts of this clonotype. Written as DNA, the CDR3 is TGCGCCAGCAGCTTGGTATTCCCTGGAAACACCATATATTTT. As protein: CASSLVFPGNTIYF. The gene calls are TRBV5-1 and TRBJ1-3; D uncertain. Germline V CDR1 and CDR2: SGHRS, YFSETQ. The CDR3 covers 14 residues. Trimming took off 0 bases at V and 2 bases at J, with 6 bases between the two ends.

Turning to this clonotype: A much larger clone differs by one base, so this may be a read error. The V call is TRBV20-1, the J call TRBJ2-4, with 11 bases aligning to TRBD1. The CDR3 contains 17 residues. The V gene's germline CDR1 is DFQATT and CDR2 SNEGSKA (reference sequence). V lost 0 bases and J lost 5; bases outside the gene matches: 9. CDR3 residues: CSARESGQGARQNIQYF. In nucleotides, the CDR3 is TGCAGTGCTAGAGAAAGTGGACAGGGGGCGCGCCAAAACATTCAGTACTTC.

The rearrangement links TRBV7-2 to TRBJ2-7; 12 bases match TRBD2. Losses at the gene ends were 3 bases for V and 3 bases for J; bases not matched to a gene: 9. Looked up from germline, CDR1 is SGHTA and CDR2 is FQGNSA. The CDR3 runs 17 residues. In DNA form, the CDR3 reads TGTGCCAGCAGCTTGGGGGCTAGCGGGGGGGCAAACTACGAGCAGTACTTC. This codes for CASSLGASGGANYEQYF.

The sample holds many counts of this clonotype. The chain combines TRBV20-1 with TRBJ2-3; D gene ambiguous. Germline V gene sequence: CDR1 DFQATT, CDR2 SNEGSKA (reference sequence). V shed 0 bases and J shed 9 bases, with 22 bases lying between them. The CDR3 contains 16 residues. The CDR3 DNA reads as TGCAGTGCTAGAGATCGAAATAGCCAGGTCAGAGGCACGCAGTATTTT. It yields the protein CSARDRNSQVRGTQYF.